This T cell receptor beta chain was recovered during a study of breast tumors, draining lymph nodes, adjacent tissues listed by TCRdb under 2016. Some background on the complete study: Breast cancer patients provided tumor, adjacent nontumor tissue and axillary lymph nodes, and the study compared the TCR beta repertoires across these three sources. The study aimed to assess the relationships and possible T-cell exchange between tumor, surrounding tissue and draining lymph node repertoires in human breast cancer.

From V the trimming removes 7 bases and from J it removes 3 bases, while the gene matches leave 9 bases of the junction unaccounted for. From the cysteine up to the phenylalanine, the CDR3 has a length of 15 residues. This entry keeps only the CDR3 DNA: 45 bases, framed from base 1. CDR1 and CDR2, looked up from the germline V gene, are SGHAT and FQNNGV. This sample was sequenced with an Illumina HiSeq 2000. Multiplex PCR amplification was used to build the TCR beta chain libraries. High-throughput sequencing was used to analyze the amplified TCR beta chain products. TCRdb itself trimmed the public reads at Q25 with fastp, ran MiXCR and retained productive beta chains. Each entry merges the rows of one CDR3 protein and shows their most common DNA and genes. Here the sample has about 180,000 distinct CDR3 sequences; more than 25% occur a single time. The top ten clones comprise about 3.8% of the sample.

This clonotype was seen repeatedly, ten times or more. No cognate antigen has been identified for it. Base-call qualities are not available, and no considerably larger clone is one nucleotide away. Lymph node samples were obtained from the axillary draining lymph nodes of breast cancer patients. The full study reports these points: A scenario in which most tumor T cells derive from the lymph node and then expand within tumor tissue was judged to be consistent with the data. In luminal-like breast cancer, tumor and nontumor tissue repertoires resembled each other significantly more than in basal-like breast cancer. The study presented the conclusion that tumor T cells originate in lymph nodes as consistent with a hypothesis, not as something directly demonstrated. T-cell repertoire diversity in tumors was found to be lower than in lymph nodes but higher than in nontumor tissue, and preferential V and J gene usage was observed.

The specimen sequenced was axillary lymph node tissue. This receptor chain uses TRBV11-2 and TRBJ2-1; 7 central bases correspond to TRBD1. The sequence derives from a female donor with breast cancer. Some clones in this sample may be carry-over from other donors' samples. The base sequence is TGTGCCAGCATTTCCGGGACAGCCATCTACAATGAGCAGTTCTTC. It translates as CASISGTAIYNEQFF.